One and the same sample provided the 2 T cell receptor beta chains below, sequenced in a study of T cell responses to AZD1222 COVID-19 vaccine. Clones were sequenced by immunoSEQ multiplex PCR, and TCRdb holds only the in-frame ones, with some missing. The table includes roughly 120,000 clones, about nine tenths detected once. Specimen: peripheral blood, collected on day 0 of MenACWY control vaccination. All receptors derive from an adult in good health.

The chain carries TRBV5-4 and TRBJ1-1, with D unclear. Germline loops: CDR1 SGHNT, CDR2 YYREEE (reference sequence). There are 14 residues in the CDR3. Trimming shortened V by 0 bases and J by 4 bases, and 10 bases separated the two germline ends. In nucleotides, the CDR3 is TGTGCCAGCAGCTTGGAAGTGGGAAGCACTGAAGCTTTCTTT. Its protein product is CASSLEVGSTEAFF. Full variable domain (remainder filled in from reference TRBV5-4 and TRBJ1-1): ETGVTQSPTHLIKTRGQQVTLRCSSQSGHNTVSWYQQALGQGPQFIFQYYREEENGRGNFPPRFSGLQFPNYSSELNVNALELDDSALYLCASSLEVGSTEAFFGQGTRLTVV.

V is TRBV10-1 and J is TRBJ2-1; 8 positions match TRBD1. J lost 9 bases, V lost 8 bases, and 12 bases had no gene match. Germline-derived CDR1 and CDR2 are WNHNN and SYGVQD (reference sequence). The CDR3 is made up of 14 amino acids. The CDR3 DNA sequence: TGCGCCAGCTCCTCCGGGACAGGCCCTCGTGAGCAGTTCTTC. Protein: CASSSGTGPREQFF.